Presented here are 10 T cell receptor beta chains from one specimen sequenced in a study of blood T cell repertoires in COVID-19. Clones were sequenced by immunoSEQ multiplex PCR, and TCRdb holds only the in-frame ones, with some missing. This table holds tens of thousands of clones, more than 75% found once. Sequencing was carried out using peripheral blood. The receptors come from a man older than 75 in a cohort sampled during active COVID-19.

The V gene is TRBV12-2, the J gene TRBJ1-1; the table's D call TRBD1 went unverified against the DNA. TRBV12-2 is flagged as a pseudogene. The CDR3 has 14 residues. CDR3 protein: CASRYRDRGTEAFF. CDR3 nucleotides: TGTGCAAGTCGCTATCGGGACAGGGGCACTGAAGCTTTCTTT.

V usage is TRBV7-2 and J usage is TRBJ2-5; D perhaps matches TRBD2 (6 bases). This CDR3 has 15 amino acids. Germline-derived CDR1 and CDR2 are SGHTA and FQGNSA. With 4 bases removed from V and 5 bases from J, the gap between germline ends came to 17 bases. CDR3 nucleotides: TGTGCCAGCAGCTCCCCGGGAGCGGCGGGGGAGACCCAGTACTTC. This sequence encodes CASSSPGAAGETQYF.

The CDR3 protein is CASSRVEGEGYGYTF. For the CDR3, the DNA is TGTGCCAGCAGCCGGGTGGAGGGGGAGGGCTATGGCTACACCTTC. The chain is built from TRBV5-4 and TRBJ1-2; the D gene is possibly TRBD1 (6 bases). The V and J ends lost 4 bases and 4 bases respectively, with 17 bases between them. CDR1 is SGHNT, CDR2 YYREEE, per germline (reference sequence). The CDR3 is 15 amino acids.

This chain uses TRBV2 with TRBJ2-4; tentative D call: TRBD1 (5 bases). Germline V gives CDR1 SNHLY, CDR2 FYNNEI. V lost 3 bases and J lost 8, with 14 bases in between. CDR3 length equals 14 residues. CDR3 bases: TGTGCCAGCAGTGAGGGCAGGGTGGTTGACATTCAGTACTTC. Its protein is CASSEGRVVDIQYF.

This clone has only one observation. V usage is TRBV4-3 and J usage is TRBJ2-3, with 9 nucleotides matching TRBD1. With V trimmed by 0 bases and J by 4 bases, 11 bases remained unmatched. Germline V gene data show CDR1 as LGHNA and CDR2 as YSLEER. CDR3 length equals 18 residues. CDR3 sequence reads: CASSQDFGNRGRADTQYF. The CDR3 DNA is TGCGCCAGCAGCCAAGATTTTGGAAACAGGGGGCGAGCAGATACGCAGTATTTT.

The CDR3 region has the DNA TGTGCCAGCAGCGAGGACAGCTCCTATAATTCACCCCTCCACTTT. Translated, it gives CASSEDSSYNSPLHF. V is TRBV5-4 and J is TRBJ1-6, with D tentatively TRBD1 (6 bases). Trimming removed 4 bases at V and 0 bases at J, with 8 bases between. Germline CDR1 is SGHNT and CDR2 is YYREEE (reference sequence). The CDR3 is 15 amino acids.

This CDR3 is CASKIDRSGNTIYF. The CDR3 coding sequence is TGTGCCAGCAAAATCGACAGGTCAGGAAACACCATATATTTT. The V call is TRBV13, the J call TRBJ1-3, with D perhaps matching TRBD1 (6 bases). Trimming cost V 7 bases and J 4 bases, with 14 bases left between them. In germline, CDR1 is PRHDT, CDR2 FYEKMQ (reference sequence). This CDR3 is 14 amino acids long.

V is TRBV6-6 and J is TRBJ1-2; weak D call: TRBD1 (5 bases). V was shortened by 6 bases and J by 4 bases, with 12 bases between the two germline ends. CDR1 and CDR2 from the germline V gene are MNHNY and SVGAGI (reference sequence). The CDR3 length is 13 residues. CDR3 sequence: CASSMGPRYGYTF. The CDR3 nucleotides read TGTGCCAGCAGCATGGGGCCGCGCTATGGCTACACCTTC.

This clone was counted only a few times. The chain is built from TRBV6-6 and TRBJ1-1; no clear D. The CDR3 runs 14 residues. The V gene lost 0 bases and the J gene lost 3 bases, with 8 bases spanning the gap. CDR1 is MNHNY and CDR2 is SVGAGI in the germline V gene (reference sequence). The CDR3: CASSYSIQHTEAFF. CDR3 coding DNA: TGTGCCAGCAGTTACTCGATACAGCACACTGAAGCTTTCTTT.

The chain couples TRBV7-9 to TRBJ2-3; 12 bases are a match to TRBD2. In germline, CDR1 is SEHNR, CDR2 FQNEAQ (reference sequence). The junction had 7 bases not matched to a gene; V was cut back by 7 bases and J by 2 bases. The CDR3 covers 16 residues. This CDR3 is CASTPSGGGPTDTQYF. DNA for the CDR3: TGTGCCAGCACCCCTAGCGGGGGGGGGCCCACAGATACGCAGTATTTT.